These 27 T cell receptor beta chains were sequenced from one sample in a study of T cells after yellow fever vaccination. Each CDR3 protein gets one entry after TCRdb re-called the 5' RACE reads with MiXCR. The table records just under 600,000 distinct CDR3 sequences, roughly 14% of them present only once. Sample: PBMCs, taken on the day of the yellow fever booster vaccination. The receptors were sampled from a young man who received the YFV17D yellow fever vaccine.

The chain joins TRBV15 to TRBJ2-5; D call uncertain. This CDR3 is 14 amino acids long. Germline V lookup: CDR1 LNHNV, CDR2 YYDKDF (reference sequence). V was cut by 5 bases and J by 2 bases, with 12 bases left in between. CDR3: CATSGEDKQETQYF. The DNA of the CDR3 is TGTGCCACCAGCGGGGAAGACAAGCAAGAGACCCAGTACTTC.

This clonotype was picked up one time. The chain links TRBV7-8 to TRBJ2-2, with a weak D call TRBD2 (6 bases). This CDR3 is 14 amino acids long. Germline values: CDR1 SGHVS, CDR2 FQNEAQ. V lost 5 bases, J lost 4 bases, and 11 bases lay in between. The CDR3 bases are TGTGCCAGCAGCCCCGGGACTCTCACCGGGGAGCTGTTTTTT. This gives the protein CASSPGTLTGELFF.

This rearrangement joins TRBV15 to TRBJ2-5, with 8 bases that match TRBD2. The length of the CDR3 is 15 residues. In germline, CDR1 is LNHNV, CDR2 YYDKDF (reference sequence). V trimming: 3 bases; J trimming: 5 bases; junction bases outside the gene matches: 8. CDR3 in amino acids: CATSREAGVLETQYF. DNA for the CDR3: TGTGCCACCAGCAGGGAAGCGGGAGTCCTCGAGACCCAGTACTTC.

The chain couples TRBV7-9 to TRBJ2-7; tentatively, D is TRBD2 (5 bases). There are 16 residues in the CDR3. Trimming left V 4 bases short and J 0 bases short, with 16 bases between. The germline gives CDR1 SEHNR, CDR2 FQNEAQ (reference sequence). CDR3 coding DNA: TGTGCCAGCAGCTCAACCGTCGGGATCAGCTCCTACGAGCAGTACTTC. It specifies CASSSTVGISSYEQYF.

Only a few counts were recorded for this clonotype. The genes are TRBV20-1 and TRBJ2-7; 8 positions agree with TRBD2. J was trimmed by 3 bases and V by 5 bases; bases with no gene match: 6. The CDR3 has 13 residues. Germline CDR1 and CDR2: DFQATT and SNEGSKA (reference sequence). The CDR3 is CSAASGRIYEQYF. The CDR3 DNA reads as TGCAGTGCTGCGAGCGGGAGAATCTACGAGCAGTACTTC.

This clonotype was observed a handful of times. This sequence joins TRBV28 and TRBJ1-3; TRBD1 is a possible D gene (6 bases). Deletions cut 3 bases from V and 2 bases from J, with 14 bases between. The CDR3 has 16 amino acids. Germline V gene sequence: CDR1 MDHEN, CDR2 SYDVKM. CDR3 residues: CASSFRGARAGNTIYF. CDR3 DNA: TGTGCCAGCAGTTTCCGGGGGGCCAGGGCTGGAAACACCATATATTTT.

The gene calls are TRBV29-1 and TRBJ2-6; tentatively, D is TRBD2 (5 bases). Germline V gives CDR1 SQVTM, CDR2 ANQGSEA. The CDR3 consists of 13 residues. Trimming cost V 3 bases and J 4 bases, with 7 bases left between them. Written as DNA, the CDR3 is TGCAGCGTTGAGGGAGACGGGGCCAACGTCCTGACTTTC. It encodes CSVEGDGANVLTF.

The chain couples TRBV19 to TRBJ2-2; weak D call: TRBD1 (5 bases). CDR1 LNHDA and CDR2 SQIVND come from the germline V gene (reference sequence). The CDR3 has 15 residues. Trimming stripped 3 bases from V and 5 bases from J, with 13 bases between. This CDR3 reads CASSIVQGLTGELFF. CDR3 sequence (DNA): TGTGCCAGTAGTATCGTCCAGGGTTTGACCGGGGAGCTGTTTTTT.

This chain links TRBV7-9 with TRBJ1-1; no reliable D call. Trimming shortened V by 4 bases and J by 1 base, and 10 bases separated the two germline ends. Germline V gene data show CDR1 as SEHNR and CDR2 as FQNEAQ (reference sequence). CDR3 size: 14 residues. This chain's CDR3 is CASSWIGRNTEAFF. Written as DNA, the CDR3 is TGTGCCAGCAGCTGGATCGGCCGGAACACTGAAGCTTTCTTT.

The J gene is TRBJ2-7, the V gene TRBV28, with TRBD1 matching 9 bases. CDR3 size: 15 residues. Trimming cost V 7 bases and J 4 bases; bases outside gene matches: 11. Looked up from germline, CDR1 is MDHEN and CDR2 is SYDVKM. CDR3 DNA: TGTGCCAGCACCGCACCGGGACAGGGTTCTTACGAGCAGTACTTC. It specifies CASTAPGQGSYEQYF.

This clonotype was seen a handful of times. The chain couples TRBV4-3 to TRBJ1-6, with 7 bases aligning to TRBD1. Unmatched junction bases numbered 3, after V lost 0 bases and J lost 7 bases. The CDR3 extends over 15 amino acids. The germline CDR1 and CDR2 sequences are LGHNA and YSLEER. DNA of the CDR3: TGCGCCAGCAGCCAAGATGAACAGGGGAATTCACCCCTCCACTTT. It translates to CASSQDEQGNSPLHF.

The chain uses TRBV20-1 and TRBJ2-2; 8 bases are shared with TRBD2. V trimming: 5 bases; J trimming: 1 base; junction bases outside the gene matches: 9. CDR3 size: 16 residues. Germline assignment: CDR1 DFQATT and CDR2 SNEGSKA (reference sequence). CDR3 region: CSAQASGQWNTGELFF. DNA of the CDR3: TGCAGTGCTCAAGCTAGCGGGCAATGGAACACCGGGGAGCTGTTTTTT.

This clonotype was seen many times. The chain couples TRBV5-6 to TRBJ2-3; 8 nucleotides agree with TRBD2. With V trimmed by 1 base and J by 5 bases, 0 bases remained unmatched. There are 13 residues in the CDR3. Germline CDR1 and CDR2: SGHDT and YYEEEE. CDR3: CASSLLAGDTQYF. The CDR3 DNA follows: TGTGCCAGCAGCTTGCTAGCGGGAGATACGCAGTATTTT.

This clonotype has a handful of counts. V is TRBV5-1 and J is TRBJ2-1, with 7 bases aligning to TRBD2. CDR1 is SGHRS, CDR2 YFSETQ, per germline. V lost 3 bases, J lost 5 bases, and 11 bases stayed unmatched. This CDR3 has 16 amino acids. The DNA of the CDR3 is TGCGCCAGCAGCTCGATCGGGACTACGCAAAACAATGAGCAGTTCTTC. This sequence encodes CASSSIGTTQNNEQFF. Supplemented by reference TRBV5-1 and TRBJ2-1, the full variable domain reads KAGVTQTPRYLIKTRGQQVTLSCSPISGHRSVSWYQQTPGQGLQFLFEYFSETQRNKGNFPGRFSGRQFSNSRSEMNVSTLELGDSALYLCASSSIGTTQNNEQFFGPGTRLTVL.

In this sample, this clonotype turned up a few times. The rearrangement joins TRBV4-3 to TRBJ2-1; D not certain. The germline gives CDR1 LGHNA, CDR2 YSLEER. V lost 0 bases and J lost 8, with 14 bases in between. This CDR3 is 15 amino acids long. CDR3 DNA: TGCGCCAGCAGCCAAGATAGATACCGGGCGCATGAGCAGTTCTTC. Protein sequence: CASSQDRYRAHEQFF.

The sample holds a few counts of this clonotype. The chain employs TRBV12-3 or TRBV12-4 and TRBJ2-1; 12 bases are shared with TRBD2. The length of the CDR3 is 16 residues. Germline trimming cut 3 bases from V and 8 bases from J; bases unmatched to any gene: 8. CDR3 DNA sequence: TGTGCCAGCAGTTTCCGGACTAGCGGGGAAGGCGATGAGCAGTTCTTC. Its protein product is CASSFRTSGEGDEQFF.

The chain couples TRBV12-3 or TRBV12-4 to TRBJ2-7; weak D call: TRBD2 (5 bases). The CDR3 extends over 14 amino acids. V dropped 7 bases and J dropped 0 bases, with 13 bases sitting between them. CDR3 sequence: CASMPSGISYEQYF. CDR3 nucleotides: TGTGCCAGCATGCCGAGCGGAATCTCCTACGAGCAGTACTTC.

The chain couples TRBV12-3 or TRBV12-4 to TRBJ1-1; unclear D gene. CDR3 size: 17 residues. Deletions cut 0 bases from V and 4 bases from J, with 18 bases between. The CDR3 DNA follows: TGTGCCAGCAGTTTAGCGTTTGTACGGGGAGGAGGCACTGAAGCTTTCTTT. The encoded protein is CASSLAFVRGGGTEAFF.

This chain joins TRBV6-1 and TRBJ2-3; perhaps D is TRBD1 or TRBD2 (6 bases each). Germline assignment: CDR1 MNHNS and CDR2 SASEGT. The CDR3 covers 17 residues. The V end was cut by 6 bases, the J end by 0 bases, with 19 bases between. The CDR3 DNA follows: TGTGCCAGCAGCGCCATCGGGGGCGAGTTGAGCACAGATACGCAGTATTTT. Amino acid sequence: CASSAIGGELSTDTQYF.

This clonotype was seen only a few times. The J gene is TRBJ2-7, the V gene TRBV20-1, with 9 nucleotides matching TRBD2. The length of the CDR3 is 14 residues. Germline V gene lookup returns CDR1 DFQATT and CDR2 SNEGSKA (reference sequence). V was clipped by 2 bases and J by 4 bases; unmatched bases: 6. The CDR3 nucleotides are TGCAGTGCTAGAAGCCTTAGCGGGAGTTACGAGCAGTACTTC. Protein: CSARSLSGSYEQYF.

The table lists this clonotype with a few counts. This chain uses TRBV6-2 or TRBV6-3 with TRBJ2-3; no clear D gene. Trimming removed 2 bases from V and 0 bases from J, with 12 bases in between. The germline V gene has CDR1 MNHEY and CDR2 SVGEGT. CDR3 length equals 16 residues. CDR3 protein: CASSYPSGISTDTQYF. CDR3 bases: TGTGCCAGCAGTTACCCTAGTGGTATCAGCACAGATACGCAGTATTTT.

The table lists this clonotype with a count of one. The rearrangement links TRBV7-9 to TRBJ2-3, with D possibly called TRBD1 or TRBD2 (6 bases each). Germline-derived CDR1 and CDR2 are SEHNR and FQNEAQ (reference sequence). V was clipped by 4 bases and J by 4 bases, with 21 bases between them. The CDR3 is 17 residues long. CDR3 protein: CASSSHGGGPRSDTQYF. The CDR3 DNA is TGTGCCAGCAGCTCGCACGGAGGGGGGCCGAGGTCAGATACGCAGTATTTT.

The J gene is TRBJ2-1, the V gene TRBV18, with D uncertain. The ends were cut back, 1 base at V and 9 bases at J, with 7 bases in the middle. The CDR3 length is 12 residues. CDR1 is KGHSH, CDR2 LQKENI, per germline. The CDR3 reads CASSPLLFEQFF. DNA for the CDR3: TGTGCCAGCTCACCACTATTATTTGAGCAGTTCTTC.

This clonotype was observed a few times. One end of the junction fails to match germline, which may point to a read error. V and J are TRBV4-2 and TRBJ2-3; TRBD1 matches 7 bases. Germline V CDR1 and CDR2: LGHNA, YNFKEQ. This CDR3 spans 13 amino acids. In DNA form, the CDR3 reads TGTGCCAGCAGCCAAGACACGACAGGGAGATTCTTTTTT. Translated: CASSQDTTGRFFF.

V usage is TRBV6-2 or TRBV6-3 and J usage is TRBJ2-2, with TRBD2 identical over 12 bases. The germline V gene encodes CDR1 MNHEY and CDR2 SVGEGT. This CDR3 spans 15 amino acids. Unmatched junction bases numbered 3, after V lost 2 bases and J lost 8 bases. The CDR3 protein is CASSYPSGRVGELFF. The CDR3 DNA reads TGTGCCAGCAGTTACCCTAGCGGGAGGGTTGGGGAGCTGTTTTTT.

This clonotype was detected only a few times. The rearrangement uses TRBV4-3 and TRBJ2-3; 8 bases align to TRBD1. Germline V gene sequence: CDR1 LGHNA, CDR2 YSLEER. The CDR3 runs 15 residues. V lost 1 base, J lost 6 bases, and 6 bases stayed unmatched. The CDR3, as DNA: TGCGCCAGCAGCCAAGGGCAGGGGGCATCTGATACGCAGTATTTT. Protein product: CASSQGQGASDTQYF.

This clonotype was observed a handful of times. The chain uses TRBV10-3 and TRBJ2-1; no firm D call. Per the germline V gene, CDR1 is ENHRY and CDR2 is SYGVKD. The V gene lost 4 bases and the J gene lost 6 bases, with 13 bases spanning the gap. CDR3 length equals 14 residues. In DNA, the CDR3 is TGTGCCATCAGTGGGGGTCATCAAGGCAATGAGCAGTTCTTC. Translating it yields CAISGGHQGNEQFF.